A selection of T cell receptor beta chains follows, all from one sample in a study of blood T cells in healthy people across ages. TCRdb independently ran MiXCR on the 5' RACE reads; one entry per CDR3 protein. The sample holds 1,500,000 or so distinct CDR3 sequences, almost 60% seen once. The material sequenced was blood. The receptors derive from a man in his late teens or twenties in good health. The CDR3 runs from the conserved cysteine through the conserved F or W. Fields, in order: V gene, J gene, clone size, CDR3 protein. Clone size is not always given. Where it is, it says once, few, many or a class for expanded clones.

V gene: TRBV6-2/TRBV6-3; J gene: TRBJ2-1; clone size: .; CDR3 protein: CASSYGYTGDLFF
V gene: TRBV4-2; J gene: TRBJ2-5; clone size: .; CDR3 protein: CASSPTRDTYQETRYF
V gene: TRBV6-2/TRBV6-3; J gene: TRBJ1-3; clone size: .; CDR3 protein: CASTMDTYSGNTIYF
V gene: TRBV4-1; J gene: TRBJ1-6; clone size: .; CDR3 protein: CASSQLGPLHF
V gene: TRBV9; J gene: TRBJ2-5; clone size: .; CDR3 protein: CASSDEGGMETQYF
V gene: TRBV10-3; J gene: TRBJ2-1; clone size: .; CDR3 protein: CAISDNSYNEQFF
V gene: TRBV4-1; J gene: TRBJ1-5; clone size: .; CDR3 protein: CASSFRRGSNQPQHF
V gene: TRBV12-3/TRBV12-4; J gene: TRBJ2-5; clone size: .; CDR3 protein: CASSYSSGSGQETQYF
V gene: TRBV29-1; J gene: TRBJ1-1; clone size: few; CDR3 protein: CSVGARMNTEAFF
V gene: TRBV5-1; J gene: .; clone size: once; CDR3 protein: CASSVLTGGNDEQYF
V gene: TRBV28; J gene: TRBJ1-4; clone size: few; CDR3 protein: CASSLLARAGQLNEKLFF
V gene: TRBV6-6; J gene: TRBJ2-7; clone size: few; CDR3 protein: CASSPRIGGYEQYF
V gene: TRBV20-1; J gene: TRBJ2-2; clone size: .; CDR3 protein: CSADSGTGVSGELFF
V gene: TRBV5-5; J gene: TRBJ1-1; clone size: few; CDR3 protein: CASSIVGTGTANTEAFF
V gene: TRBV29-1; J gene: TRBJ1-1; clone size: .; CDR3 protein: CSVAGQRNTEAFF
V gene: TRBV12-3/TRBV12-4; J gene: TRBJ2-3; clone size: .; CDR3 protein: CASHPRGTDTQYF